The sequence of this TCR beta chain was determined in a study of shared clonotypes between healthy human individuals. Study-wide points: Compared with clonotypes that all four donors shared, non-shared clonotypes had lower generation probabilities.

Concerning this clone itself: Its antigen is undetermined.

Some clones are missing from TCRdb's copy, which holds only in-frame ones; the method was immunoSEQ multiplex PCR. The sample includes about 750,000 clones, about 91% of them seen just once. It was CD45RO-negative cells, positively selected for CCR7, that made up naive CD8 cells, with terminally differentiated effector memory CD45RA+ cells excluded. Sequencing input: naive CD8+ T cells sorted from blood. This TCR came from a man aged 25-45 years in good health.

The CDR3 DNA reads as TGTGCCAGCAGACCCCCCGGACTAGCGGGAGGCCCAACCCAAGAGACCCAGTACTTC. Translating gives CASRPPGLAGGPTQETQYF. The chain joins TRBV5-4 to TRBJ2-5; TRBD2 matches 14 bases. CDR3 length equals 19 residues. The junction had 13 bases not matched to a gene; V was cut back by 5 bases and J by 1 base. CDR1 SGHNT and CDR2 YYREEE come from the germline V gene (reference sequence).